This T cell receptor (beta chain) was sequenced during a study of synovial regulatory T cells in juvenile arthritis. TCRdb's copy holds only in-frame clones and misses some; the assay was immunoSEQ multiplex PCR. Its listing shows about 10,000 clones. Comment on this clone: Its target is unknown.

The CDR3 length is 14 residues. No DNA is recorded. Germline-derived CDR1 and CDR2 are SGHDT and YYEEEE. Broader study findings: Inflammation-associated Treg cells in blood had less TCR diversity than the remaining blood Treg cells.

The chain joins TRBV5-6 to TRBJ1-5. The sequenced sample consisted of Treg cells from blood. Documented subset: remaining (HLA-DR-negative) circulating blood Treg cells. This TCR derives from a donor aged 2-30 years with juvenile idiopathic arthritis. The CDR3 here is CASSLFNLRGPQHF. The full variable domain, with the rest looked up from reference TRBV5-6 and TRBJ1-5, is DAGVTQSPTHLIKTRGQQVTLRCSPKSGHDTVSWYQQALGQGPQFIFQYYEEEERQRGNFPDRFSGHQFPNYSSELNVNALLLGDSALYLCASSLFNLRGPQHFGDGTRLSIL.